One sample yielded the 22 T cell receptor beta chains listed below, sequenced in a study of CD8+ T cells in alopecia areata. In each case, RNA was isolated and then reverse transcribed into cDNA as the sequencing template. Libraries were prepared by immunoSEQ multiplex PCR; TCRdb keeps only in-frame clonotypes and omits some of them. The profile shows some 150,000 clones, around half of them singletons. This sample comprised CD8+ T cells sorted from blood, obtained at week 0. These receptors originate from a human donor with alopecia areata.

The V and J genes are TRBV6-5 and TRBJ2-5; TRBD1 matches at 8 bases. CDR1 and CDR2 from the germline V gene are MNHEY and SVGAGI. V was clipped by 2 bases and J by 3 bases; unmatched bases: 5. The CDR3 is 15 residues long. CDR3 in DNA: TGTGCCAGCAGTTACAAGGACAGGGCGGAAGAGACCCAGTACTTC. Protein: CASSYKDRAEETQYF.

The chain is built from TRBV30 and TRBJ2-7; TRBD1 agrees at 10 bases. The CDR3 has 14 residues. Germline V gene data show CDR1 as GTSNPN and CDR2 as SVGIG (reference sequence). Germline trimming cut 4 bases from V and 3 bases from J; bases unmatched to any gene: 6. CDR3 amino acids: CAWTPGQGHYEQYF. The CDR3 DNA reads TGTGCCTGGACACCGGGACAGGGGCACTACGAGCAGTACTTC.

CDR3 loop: CSVTGTGYEQYF. CDR3 coding DNA: TGCAGCGTCACAGGGACTGGGTACGAGCAGTACTTC. The rearrangement links TRBV29-1 to TRBJ2-7; D may be TRBD1 or TRBD2 (6 bases each). Germline-derived CDR1 and CDR2 are SQVTM and ANQGSEA. V lost 6 bases and J 4 bases, leaving 13 bases between the germline ends. CDR3 length: 12 residues.

This sequence joins TRBV5-6 and TRBJ1-6; no clear D gene. Trimming removed 4 bases from V and 7 bases from J, with 6 bases in between. The germline gives CDR1 SGHDT, CDR2 YYEEEE. The CDR3 contains 12 residues. CDR3 region: CASSPVNSPLHF. CDR3 in DNA: TGTGCCAGCAGCCCGGTGAATTCACCCCTCCACTTT. Variable domain in full (rest from reference TRBV5-6 and TRBJ1-6): DAGVTQSPTHLIKTRGQQVTLRCSPKSGHDTVSWYQQALGQGPQFIFQYYEEEERQRGNFPDRFSGHQFPNYSSELNVNALLLGDSALYLCASSPVNSPLHFGNGTRLTVT.

Remarks on this clone: The sample holds other DNA sequences that translate to the same CDR3. The V call is TRBV30, the J call TRBJ2-7, with 8 nucleotides matching TRBD1. Germline CDR1 GTSNPN, CDR2 SVGIG (reference sequence). CDR3 length: 13 residues. Trimming cost V 3 bases and J 1 base; bases outside gene matches: 2. The DNA of the CDR3 is TGTGCCTGGAGAGGACAGGGATCCTACGAGCAGTACTTC. Protein product: CAWRGQGSYEQYF. Variable domain in full (rest from reference TRBV30 and TRBJ2-7): SQTIHQWPATLVQPVGSPLSLECTVEGTSNPNLYWYRQAAGRGLQLLFYSVGIGQISSEVPQNLSASRPQDRQFILSSKKLLLSDSGFYLCAWRGQGSYEQYFGPGTRLTVT.

This clone appeared once. The J gene is TRBJ1-1, the V gene TRBV19; 9 bases match TRBD1. The trim removed 6 bases at V and 11 bases at J, leaving 7 bases unmatched. The CDR3 is 12 amino acids. Germline V gives CDR1 LNHDA, CDR2 SQIVND (reference sequence). The CDR3 bases are TGTGCCAGTAGATCGGACAGGGGACTCGCTTTCTTT. This sequence encodes CASRSDRGLAFF.

This clone was observed a handful of times. The rearrangement joins TRBV2 to TRBJ2-7; 7 bases align to TRBD1. CDR3 length: 15 amino acids. Trimming took 6 bases from V and 0 from J; bases not matched to a gene: 8. Germline V gene data show CDR1 as SNHLY and CDR2 as FYNNEI. In nucleotides, the CDR3 is TGTGCCAGCAGGGAGTCGACAGGGAGCTCCTACGAGCAGTACTTC. This encodes CASRESTGSSYEQYF.

The chain joins TRBV23-1 to TRBJ1-1; D remains ambiguous. TRBV23-1 is known as an ORF, though its function is uncertain. Trimming removed 3 bases from V and 1 base from J, with 6 bases in between. The CDR3 length is 13 residues. The chain's CDR3 is CASSQRKNTEAFF. The CDR3 DNA sequence: TGCGCCAGCAGTCAGCGGAAGAACACTGAAGCTTTCTTT.

The chain is built from TRBV4-3 and TRBJ1-1; TRBD1 aligns across 10 bases. CDR1 LGHNA and CDR2 YSLEER come from the germline V gene. This CDR3 region has 15 residues. V lost 3 bases, J lost 7 bases, and 8 bases stayed unmatched. This chain's CDR3 is CASSQETGGGNEAFF. Here the CDR3 DNA reads TGCGCCAGCAGCCAGGAGACAGGGGGCGGTAATGAAGCTTTCTTT.

This chain connects TRBV13 to TRBJ1-1, with 8 bases matching TRBD1. The CDR3 loop spans 15 amino acids. Germline CDR1 PRHDT, CDR2 FYEKMQ (reference sequence). V shed 4 bases, J shed 1 base, and the junction held 5 bases outside the gene matches. CDR3 amino acids: CASSSEDRENTEAFF. In nucleotides, the CDR3 is TGTGCCAGCAGCTCTGAGGACAGGGAGAACACTGAAGCTTTCTTT.

The chain employs TRBV9 and TRBJ1-2, with D perhaps matching TRBD1 (6 bases). Germline V gene lookup returns CDR1 SGDLS and CDR2 YYNGEE. The V and J ends lost 0 bases and 6 bases respectively, with 21 bases between them. This CDR3 is built from 17 residues. The CDR3 loop is CASSVAEQGLRRDGYTF. The CDR3 region has the DNA TGTGCCAGCAGCGTAGCCGAGCAGGGGTTAAGAAGAGATGGCTACACCTTC.

This clone appeared a few times. The V gene is TRBV19, the J gene TRBJ2-7; TRBD2 aligns across 12 bases. The ends lost 9 bases at V and 2 bases at J; junction bases unmatched: 5. Germline V CDR1 and CDR2: LNHDA, SQIVND (reference sequence). The CDR3 has 14 residues. In DNA, the CDR3 is TGTGCCAGCGCGACTAGCGGGGGAGCCTACGAGCAGTACTTC. It translates to CASATSGGAYEQYF.

The CDR3, as DNA: TGTGCCAGCAGTTCCACCTCCGAGTTATCCGATACGCAGTATTTT. This sequence encodes CASSSTSELSDTQYF. The rearrangement links TRBV6-5 to TRBJ2-3; D remains unclear. The ends were cut back, 4 bases at V and 6 bases at J, with 17 bases in the middle. CDR1 MNHEY and CDR2 SVGAGI come from the germline V gene. The CDR3 has 15 residues.

The gene calls are TRBV5-6 and TRBJ2-4; TRBD1 agrees at 9 bases. The CDR3 length is 13 residues. Germline V CDR1 and CDR2: SGHDT, YYEEEE. Trimming removed 5 bases from V and 7 bases from J; junction bases left unmatched: 4. CDR3 region: CASSFGQGNIQYF. DNA for the CDR3: TGTGCCAGCAGTTTTGGACAGGGGAACATTCAGTACTTC.

V is TRBV29-1 and J is TRBJ1-1, with 7 nucleotides matching TRBD1. The CDR3 has 14 amino acids. Germline loops: CDR1 SQVTM, CDR2 ANQGSEA. J gave up 3 bases and V 1 base, and 5 bases lay outside the gene matches. In DNA, the CDR3 is TGCAGCGTTGAAGGACAGGGCGGATACACTGAAGCTTTCTTT. Encoded protein: CSVEGQGGYTEAFF. The full variable domain, its missing parts supplied by reference TRBV29-1 and TRBJ1-1, is SAVISQKPSRDICQRGTSLTIQCQVDSQVTMMFWYRQQPGQSLTLIATANQGSEATYESGFVIDKFPISRPNLTFSTLTVSNMSPEDSSIYLCSVEGQGGYTEAFFGQGTRLTVV.

The gene calls are TRBV9 and TRBJ1-1, with D perhaps matching TRBD1 (6 bases). Germline CDR1 and CDR2: SGDLS and YYNGEE. The CDR3 is 12 residues long. Deletions cut 2 bases from V and 10 bases from J, with 12 bases between. The CDR3 region is CASSVLGGPAFF. In nucleotides, the CDR3 is TGTGCCAGCAGCGTCCTGGGGGGGCCAGCTTTCTTT.

The gene calls are TRBV14 and TRBJ2-1; no reliable D call. CDR1 SGHDN and CDR2 FVKESK come from the germline V gene. Trimming took off 4 bases at V and 4 bases at J, with 14 bases between the two ends. This CDR3 has 15 amino acids. The CDR3 is CASSLNIRLYNEQFF. The CDR3 DNA follows: TGTGCCAGCAGCCTCAACATAAGACTTTACAATGAGCAGTTCTTC.

The sample holds a few counts of this clone. The chain combines TRBV5-8 with TRBJ1-1; D remains ambiguous. The CDR3 totals 13 residues. Germline CDR1 reads SGHTS; CDR2 reads YDEGEE. The V end was cut by 4 bases, the J end by 1 base, with 8 bases between. The CDR3 is CASSPNRNTEAFF. The CDR3 DNA reads TGTGCCAGCAGCCCTAATAGGAACACTGAAGCTTTCTTT.

The V and J genes are TRBV7-9 and TRBJ1-2; 10 bases align to TRBD1. Germline loops: CDR1 SEHNR, CDR2 FQNEAQ (reference sequence). This CDR3 comprises 15 residues. Germline trimming cut 3 bases from V and 7 bases from J; bases unmatched to any gene: 8. The CDR3 loop is CASSFPGQGQSGYTF. In DNA, the CDR3 is TGTGCCAGCAGCTTCCCGGGACAGGGGCAGAGTGGCTACACCTTC.

The chain couples TRBV5-1 to TRBJ2-7; 7 nucleotides line up with TRBD1. Germline V gene sequence: CDR1 SGHRS, CDR2 YFSETQ. Unmatched junction bases numbered 15, after V lost 5 bases and J lost 4 bases. There are 16 residues in the CDR3. CDR3 region: CASRERQGLTPYEQYF. The CDR3 DNA sequence: TGCGCCAGCAGAGAGCGACAGGGCCTGACTCCGTACGAGCAGTACTTC.

The gene calls are TRBV29-1 and TRBJ1-1; D might be TRBD1 (5 bases). The CDR3 is 16 residues long. The germline gives CDR1 SQVTM, CDR2 ANQGSEA. V was shortened by 6 bases and J by 1 base, with 21 bases between the two germline ends. The CDR3: CSVLGAGGGWNTEAFF. The CDR3 nucleotides are TGCAGCGTCCTGGGAGCCGGGGGAGGGTGGAACACTGAAGCTTTCTTT.

The chain employs TRBV7-9 and TRBJ2-1, with 7 bases fitting TRBD1. From germline, CDR1 is SEHNR and CDR2 FQNEAQ (reference sequence). V was pared by 4 bases and J by 4 bases, with 13 bases of the junction left unmatched. The CDR3 loop spans 17 amino acids. The CDR3 loop reads CASSSIPGQSAYNEQFF. CDR3 nucleotides: TGTGCCAGCAGCTCAATCCCGGGACAGTCTGCGTACAATGAGCAGTTCTTC.